The source of this TCR beta chain is a study of regulatory T cells in long-lasting Graves disease. Whole-study findings and limits: Persistent disease preferred TRBV28, TRBJ1-2 and TRBJ2-5.

Trimming shortened V by 1 base and J by 3 bases, and 7 bases separated the two germline ends. CDR3 length equals 14 residues. CDR1 LNHNV and CDR2 YYDKDF come from the germline V gene (reference sequence). Arm-PCR of CDR3 regions and iRepertoire HTBI primers were the basis on which TCR beta libraries were built. Per the original data handling: Across samples, 50 to 75 TRBV and some 13 TRBJ segments were found. TCRdb fed the multiplex PCR reads into MiXCR, producing one record per CDR3 protein. The V and J calls, along with clone size, are taken from TCRdb and not from the paper's own processing. Of roughly 380,000 distinct CDR3 sequences listed, around 15% are singletons. As for time point: newly diagnosed GD, antithyroid drugs for less than 3 months. There was RNA extracted from PBMCs, and the TCR library was made from it. One endocrinology department in Xi'an, China, was where patients came from. This clonotype was detected ten times or more. Antigen unknown.

This chain uses TRBV15 with TRBJ1-5; D uncertain. The clonotype comes from a female donor with Graves disease. Material: peripheral blood mononuclear cells (PBMCs), obtained at new diagnosis, from a patient treated with antithyroid drugs. The CDR3, as DNA: TGTGCCACCAGCAGAGCGGCAGTCAATCAGCCCCAGCATTTT. Protein: CATSRAAVNQPQHF.